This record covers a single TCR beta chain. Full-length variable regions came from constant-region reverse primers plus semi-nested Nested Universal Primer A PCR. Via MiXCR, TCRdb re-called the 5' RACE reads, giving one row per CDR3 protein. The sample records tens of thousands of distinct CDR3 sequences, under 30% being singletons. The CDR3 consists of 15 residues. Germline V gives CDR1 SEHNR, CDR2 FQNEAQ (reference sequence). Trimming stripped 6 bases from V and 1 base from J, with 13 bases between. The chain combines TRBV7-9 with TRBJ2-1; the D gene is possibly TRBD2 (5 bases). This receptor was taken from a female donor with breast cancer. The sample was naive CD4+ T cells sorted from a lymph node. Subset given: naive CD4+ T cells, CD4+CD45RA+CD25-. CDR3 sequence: CASRTRLNSYNEQFF. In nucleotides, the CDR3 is TGTGCCAGCAGAACTAGGCTTAATTCCTACAATGAGCAGTTCTTC. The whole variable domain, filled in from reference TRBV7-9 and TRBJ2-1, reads DTGVSQNPRHKITKRGQNVTFRCDPISEHNRLYWYRQTLGQGPEFLTYFQNEAQLEKSRLLSDRFSAERPKGSFSTLEIQRTEQGDSAMYLCASRTRLNSYNEQFFGPGTRLTVL.